This TCR beta chain was found in a study of blood T cell repertoires in COVID-19 (dated by TCRdb to between 2020 and 2021). Study-wide context: Samples covering the acute and convalescent phases of COVID-19 were provided by collaborators in the United States, Italy and Spain. The material from the prospective study consisted of cDNA or gDNA derived from T cells, B-cell-depleted T cells, or PBMCs. The dataset comprised deeply sampled blood TCRbeta repertoires from subjects exposed to, actively infected with, or recovered from COVID-19. The repertoires were released in a freely available public database meant as a resource for research on the immune response to SARS-CoV-2. Samples came from the ongoing ImmuneRACE study (first 160 participants) plus 1,254 subjects from 6 global collaborators. Sample metadata almost always included a de-identified subject ID, COVID-19 status, age in years and sex. Where available, HLA class I and class II types were taken from metadata supplied by the sample provider and were not determined by assay-based typing. Summary of the overall study and its limitations: The quantity of clinical and demographic metadata differed by source and by participant and was supplied without curation.

This clone was recorded only once. What this receptor recognizes is not known. Base qualities are missing; no much larger clone stands one base away. Cut back by 1 base and 0 bases, the V and J ends lie 13 bases apart. The germline V gene encodes CDR1 KGHSY and CDR2 FQNENV. The CDR3 goes from the cysteine to the phenylalanine over 17 residues. Only CDR3 DNA remains: 51 bases, in frame from the first base. TCRbeta CDR3 regions were amplified from genomic DNA using the immunoSEQ Assay, a bias-controlled multiplex PCR. Regarding the original processing steps: Within the assay, amplification of reference gene primers was used to estimate how many nucleated cells each sample contained. To quantify the absolute abundance of each unique TCRbeta CDR3 rearrangement, sequence reads were collapsed and filtered. For each sample, productive Simpson clonality was calculated by taking the square root of Simpson's diversity index across productive rearrangements. TCRdb re-hosts the immuneACCESS table, in-frame sequences only. Its copies lack some clones; in the studies checked, an unresolved V gene accounts for under half of them, and the cause for the rest is not known. D and trimming were read from the DNA, whereas the V and J calls and clone size are those reported in that table. This sample gives 150,000 or so clones in total; 70% to 90% of them show up just once. In total, the top ten clones hold 6.5% to 9.5% of the sample.

One collaborating source in Seattle enrolled patients during active infection and followed them longitudinally through the course of disease. Collaborating institutions collected whole blood in K2EDTA tubes following their own protocols. For TCRbeta analysis, collaborator samples were shipped as frozen whole blood, as isolated PBMCs, or as DNA extracted from either sample type. The material sequenced was peripheral blood. The V and J segments used are TRBV16 and TRBJ1-3, with an unclear D gene assignment. The receptor was isolated from a woman aged 60 to 75 with COVID-19, enrolled during active disease. CDR3 sequence: CASSQLPKLSSGNTIYF. The DNA reads as follows: TGTGCCAGCAGCCAATTACCGAAGCTAAGCTCTGGAAACACCATATATTTT. Where the CDR3 stops, the reference TRBV16 and TRBJ1-3 genes take over; the full variable domain is GEEVAQTPKHLVRGEGQKAKLYCAPIKGHSYVFWYQQVLKNEFKFLISFQNENVFDETGMPKERFSAKCLPNSPCSLEIQATKLEDSAVYFCASSQLPKLSSGNTIYFGEGSWLTVV.